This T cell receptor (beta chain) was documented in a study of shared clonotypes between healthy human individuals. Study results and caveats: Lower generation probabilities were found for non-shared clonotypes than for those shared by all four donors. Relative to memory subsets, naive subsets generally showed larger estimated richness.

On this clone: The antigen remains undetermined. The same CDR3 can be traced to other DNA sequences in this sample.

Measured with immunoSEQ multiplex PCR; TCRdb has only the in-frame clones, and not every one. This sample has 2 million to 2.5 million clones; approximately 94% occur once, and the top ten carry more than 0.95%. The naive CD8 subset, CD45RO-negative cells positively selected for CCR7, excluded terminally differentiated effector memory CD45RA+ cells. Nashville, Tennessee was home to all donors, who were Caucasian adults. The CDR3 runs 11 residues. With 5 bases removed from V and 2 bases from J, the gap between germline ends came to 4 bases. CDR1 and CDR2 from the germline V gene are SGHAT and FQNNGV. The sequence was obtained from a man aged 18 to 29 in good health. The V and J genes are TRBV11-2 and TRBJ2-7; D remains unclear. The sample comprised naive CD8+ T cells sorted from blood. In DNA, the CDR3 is TGTGCCAGCAGCCTCCCCTACGAGCAGTACTTC. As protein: CASSLPYEQYF. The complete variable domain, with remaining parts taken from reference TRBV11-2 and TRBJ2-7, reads EAGVAQSPRYKIIEKRQSVAFWCNPISGHATLYWYQQILGQGPKLLIQFQNNGVVDDSQLPKDRFSAERLKGVDSTLKIQPAKLEDSAVYLCASSLPYEQYFGPGTRLTVT.